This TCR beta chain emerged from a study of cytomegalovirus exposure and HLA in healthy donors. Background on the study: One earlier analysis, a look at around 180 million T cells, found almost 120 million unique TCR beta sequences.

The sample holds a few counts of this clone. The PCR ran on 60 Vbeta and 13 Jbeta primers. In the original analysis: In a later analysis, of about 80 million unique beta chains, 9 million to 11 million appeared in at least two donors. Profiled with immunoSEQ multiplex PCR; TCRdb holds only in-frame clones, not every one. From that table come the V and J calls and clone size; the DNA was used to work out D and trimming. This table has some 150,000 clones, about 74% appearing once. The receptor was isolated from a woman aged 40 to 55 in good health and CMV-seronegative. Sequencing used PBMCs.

The CDR3 DNA sequence: TGTGCCAGCAGTGCGAACAGGGGGGGGCAGACCCAGTACTTC. Protein: CASSANRGGQTQYF. This chain links TRBV2 with TRBJ2-5; D may be TRBD1 (8 bases). The CDR3 spans 14 residues. Germline CDR1 reads SNHLY; CDR2 reads FYNNEI. Trimming took off 4 bases at V and 6 bases at J, with 15 bases between the two ends.